Following are 32 T cell receptor beta chains from one sample sequenced in a study of early T cells in non-severe SARS-CoV-2 infection. TCRdb processed the 5' RACE reads anew with MiXCR; each CDR3 protein has one entry. The sample shows about 83,000 distinct CDR3 sequences, 9% to 15% of them seen only once. Input material: whole blood. The source of these receptors is an adult who was a healthcare worker with PCR-confirmed SARS-CoV-2 infection or an uninfected control (not recorded which).

This clonotype was detected a few times. The J gene is TRBJ2-1, the V gene TRBV29-1; the D call may be TRBD1 or TRBD2 (5 bases each). V lost 6 bases and J 4 bases, leaving 10 bases between the germline ends. Per germline, CDR1 SQVTM and CDR2 ANQGSEA. This CDR3 spans 12 amino acids. The CDR3 DNA is TGCAGCGTCCGGGACGGATACAATGAGCAGTTCTTC. Amino acids: CSVRDGYNEQFF.

The chain couples TRBV4-1 to TRBJ1-2; 9 bases align to TRBD1. Germline-derived CDR1 and CDR2 are MGHRA and YSYEKL. V was clipped by 6 bases and J by 5 bases; unmatched bases: 16. This CDR3 contains 17 residues. CDR3 DNA: TGCGCCAGCAGACCCTTCACAGGGGGCGACCCTACTTATGGCTACACCTTC. The encoded protein is CASRPFTGGDPTYGYTF.

The chain carries TRBV6-5 and TRBJ2-2; D possibly corresponds to TRBD2 (5 bases). Germline V gives CDR1 MNHEY, CDR2 SVGAGI. V gave up 0 bases and J gave up 6 bases, with 5 bases separating them. This CDR3 has 13 amino acids. CDR3 sequence: CASSYSRAGELFF. The CDR3 coding sequence is TGTGCCAGCAGTTACTCGAGGGCCGGGGAGCTGTTTTTT.

This clonotype was observed a few times. The chain links TRBV7-2 to TRBJ1-5, with D hard to call. Germline V gives CDR1 SGHTA, CDR2 FQGNSA. V was shortened by 4 bases and J by 1 base, with 11 bases between the two germline ends. CDR3 length: 15 amino acids. The CDR3 here is CASSSSDGSNQPQHF. The DNA for the CDR3 is TGTGCCAGCAGCTCCTCTGACGGAAGCAATCAGCCCCAGCATTTT. The full variable domain, with the rest looked up from reference TRBV7-2 and TRBJ1-5, is GAGVSQSPSNKVTEKGKDVELRCDPISGHTALYWYRQSLGQGLEFLIYFQGNSAPDKSGLPSDRFSAERTGGSVSTLTIQRTQQEDSAVYLCASSSSDGSNQPQHFGDGTRLSIL.

This clonotype was counted many times. The V and J genes are TRBV20-1 and TRBJ1-1, with 7 positions matching TRBD1. J lost 2 bases, V lost 2 bases, and 5 bases had no gene match. Per germline, CDR1 DFQATT and CDR2 SNEGSKA (reference sequence). The CDR3 covers 14 residues. This chain's CDR3 is CSARPGQINTEAFF. CDR3 nucleotide sequence: TGCAGTGCTAGACCGGGACAGATTAACACTGAAGCTTTCTTT.

This clonotype was counted ten times or more. The J gene is TRBJ1-5, the V gene TRBV5-1, with D possibly being TRBD1 (5 bases). The V end was cut by 4 bases, the J end by 2 bases, with 19 bases between. This CDR3 region has 17 residues. Germline loops: CDR1 SGHRS, CDR2 YFSETQ. CDR3 in DNA: TGCGCCAGCAGCCCCGACCCGCCGGGAGGGGGCAATCAGCCCCAGCATTTT. The encoded protein is CASSPDPPGGGNQPQHF.

This clonotype has a count of ten or more. The chain employs TRBV27 and TRBJ2-1, with D hard to call. This CDR3 has 11 residues. CDR1 and CDR2 (germline): MNHEY, SMNVEV (reference sequence). Trimming shortened V by 0 bases and J by 8 bases, and 2 bases separated the two germline ends. CDR3 protein: CASSLSHEQFF. The CDR3 DNA follows: TGTGCCAGCAGTTTATCCCATGAGCAGTTCTTC.

DNA for the CDR3: TGTGCCACCAGCAGAAGATCAAGCAATCAGCCCCAGCATTTT. It yields the protein CATSRRSSNQPQHF. The rearrangement joins TRBV15 to TRBJ1-5, with no clear D. This CDR3 region has 14 residues. V was trimmed by 2 bases and J by 1 base, leaving 6 bases between them. Germline CDR1 reads LNHNV; CDR2 reads YYDKDF (reference sequence).

This clonotype occurred many times. The chain carries TRBV20-1 and TRBJ2-7; TRBD2 agrees at 12 bases. The germline gives CDR1 DFQATT, CDR2 SNEGSKA (reference sequence). This CDR3 region has 18 residues. J was trimmed by 3 bases and V by 3 bases; bases with no gene match: 15. CDR3 nucleotide sequence: TGCAGTGCTAGCCAGCCCCTGGGACTAGCGGGTAAAGTCTACGAGCAGTACTTC. Translated, it gives CSASQPLGLAGKVYEQYF.

With regard to this clonotype: A read error is possible here, since a much larger clone lies one base away. The chain joins TRBV3-1 to TRBJ1-1, with D possibly being TRBD1 (6 bases). Looked up from germline, CDR1 is LGHDT and CDR2 is YNNKEL (reference sequence). V lost 2 bases, J lost 7 bases, and 17 bases lay in between. This CDR3 region has 15 residues. CDR3 amino acids: CASSQYRQVGHEAFF. The CDR3 DNA is TGTGCCAGCAGCCAATATCGACAGGTCGGACATGAAGCTTTCTTT.

The sample holds a few counts of this clonotype. The chain combines TRBV20-1 with TRBJ1-5; 7 nucleotides line up with TRBD1. V dropped 3 bases and J dropped 0; count of bases not matched to a gene: 17. The CDR3 spans 19 residues. Germline values: CDR1 DFQATT, CDR2 SNEGSKA (reference sequence). The CDR3 loop is CSASGSGQVYFYSNQPQHF. In nucleotides, the CDR3 is TGCAGTGCTAGTGGGTCTGGACAGGTCTACTTTTATAGCAATCAGCCCCAGCATTTT.

This clonotype was counted a few times. The V gene is TRBV20-1, the J gene TRBJ2-1; D unclear. Trimming stripped 5 bases from V and 7 bases from J, with 24 bases between. This CDR3 comprises 16 residues. Germline-derived CDR1 and CDR2 are DFQATT and SNEGSKA (reference sequence). The CDR3 DNA follows: TGCAGTGCTCTTCTTGCCCATCCGGATTTTGGAAATGAGCAGTTCTTC. It encodes CSALLAHPDFGNEQFF.

V usage is TRBV11-2 and J usage is TRBJ2-1; 9 nucleotides match TRBD2. V gave up 5 bases and J gave up 6 bases; unmatched junction bases: 8. This CDR3 region has 15 residues. CDR1 is SGHAT, CDR2 FQNNGV, per germline. CDR3 loop: CASSRLAGRGNEQFF. CDR3 DNA sequence: TGTGCCAGCAGCCGCCTAGCGGGGCGGGGCAATGAGCAGTTCTTC.

This chain uses TRBV6-5 with TRBJ2-6; 11 nucleotides match TRBD1. The V and J ends lost 5 bases and 13 bases, in that order; junction bases with no gene match: 7. The CDR3 runs 14 residues. Germline V lookup: CDR1 MNHEY, CDR2 SVGAGI. For the CDR3, the DNA is TGTGCCAGCAGTCCCGGGGGGGACAGGGGGGTCCTGACTTTC. Translating it yields CASSPGGDRGVLTF.

There are a few counts of this clonotype. The genes are TRBV6-1 and TRBJ1-5; D is perhaps TRBD1 (6 bases). Germline V gives CDR1 MNHNS, CDR2 SASEGT. The CDR3 totals 16 residues. V shed 0 bases and J shed 2 bases, with 11 bases lying between them. The CDR3 DNA reads as TGTGCCAGCAGTGAAGCCCGGGACAAAGGCAATCAGCCCCAGCATTTT. It translates to CASSEARDKGNQPQHF.

This clonotype showed up many times. The genes are TRBV7-6 and TRBJ2-1, with 8 bases that match TRBD2. Germline V gives CDR1 SGHVS, CDR2 FNYEAQ. The CDR3 extends over 17 amino acids. Trimming took 6 bases from V and 2 from J; bases not matched to a gene: 12. This CDR3 is CASSRRTSPKPYNEQFF. CDR3 sequence (DNA): TGTGCCAGCAGTCGAAGGACTAGCCCAAAACCCTACAATGAGCAGTTCTTC.

J is TRBJ1-1 and V is TRBV5-1; TRBD1 matches at 10 bases. CDR1 is SGHRS, CDR2 YFSETQ, per germline. The CDR3 is 13 amino acids. V shed 4 bases, J shed 8 bases, and the junction held 5 bases outside the gene matches. This CDR3 is CASSRQGASEAFF. DNA for the CDR3: TGCGCCAGCAGCAGACAGGGGGCTTCCGAAGCTTTCTTT.

This clonotype counts as medium-sized (0.01 to 0.1%). V usage is TRBV4-2 and J usage is TRBJ1-5, with D unclear. The CDR3 runs to 13 residues. V shed 4 bases and J shed 3 bases, with 7 bases lying between them. The germline gives CDR1 LGHNA, CDR2 YNFKEQ. The CDR3 is CASSPYLNQPQHF. The CDR3 DNA follows: TGTGCCAGCAGCCCCTACCTCAATCAGCCCCAGCATTTT.

The chain combines TRBV7-3 with TRBJ2-1, with 7 bases fitting TRBD2. Per the germline V gene, CDR1 is SGHTA and CDR2 is FQGTGA. The ends lost 1 base at V and 6 bases at J; junction bases unmatched: 6. This CDR3 is built from 15 residues. In nucleotides, the CDR3 is TGTGCCAGCAGCTTAAGTGGCGGGAGTGGCAATGAGCAGTTCTTC. This codes for CASSLSGGSGNEQFF.

This clonotype has a single count. The V call is TRBV12-3 or TRBV12-4, the J call TRBJ2-5, with no clear D. The germline V and J ends were trimmed by 6 bases and 4 bases, with 9 bases remaining between them. The CDR3 loop spans 12 amino acids. The CDR3 DNA sequence: TGTGCCAGCAGACCCGAAGGAGAGACCCAGTACTTC. Its protein is CASRPEGETQYF.

This clonotype has only a few counts. The V call is TRBV12-3 or TRBV12-4, the J call TRBJ2-1; maybe TRBD2 (5 bases). V lost 3 bases and J lost 15, with 15 bases in between. The length of the CDR3 is 12 residues. Written as DNA, the CDR3 is TGTGCCAGCAGTTTCGGCGGGCCCAGTCTGTTCTTC. Amino acid sequence: CASSFGGPSLFF.

This clonotype was found many times. This chain connects TRBV9 to TRBJ2-5; TRBD2 aligns across 12 bases. This CDR3 contains 17 residues. Germline CDR1 and CDR2: SGDLS and YYNGEE. The J segment lost 2 bases and the V segment lost 2 bases, leaving 7 bases of the junction unmatched. CDR3 DNA sequence: TGTGCCAGCAGCGTCGGATTTCTAGCGGGAGGGCAAGAGACCCAGTACTTC. Protein sequence: CASSVGFLAGGQETQYF.

The table lists this clonotype with many counts. The V gene is TRBV7-2, the J gene TRBJ2-2; 10 nucleotides align to TRBD2. Germline V CDR1 and CDR2: SGHTA, FQGNSA. The CDR3 runs 18 residues. The trim removed 4 bases at V and 6 bases at J, leaving 14 bases unmatched. This CDR3 reads CASSSTPMISGRPGELFF. The CDR3 nucleotides read TGTGCCAGCAGCTCTACCCCGATGATTAGCGGGAGGCCCGGGGAGCTGTTTTTT.

In its sample, this clonotype was seen a few times. V gene TRBV12-3 or TRBV12-4 combines with J gene TRBJ2-1; 7 nucleotides line up with TRBD2. Trimming removed 9 bases from V and 7 bases from J; junction bases left unmatched: 9. The CDR3 contains 13 residues. The CDR3 loop reads CASRLAGLNEQFF. The CDR3 DNA reads as TGTGCCAGTAGACTAGCAGGGCTGAATGAGCAGTTCTTC.

This clonotype was recorded many times. This chain links TRBV2 with TRBJ2-1; D is possibly TRBD1 or TRBD2 (5 bases each). The CDR3 consists of 12 residues. Germline V lookup: CDR1 SNHLY, CDR2 FYNNEI. V lost 3 bases and J 14 bases, leaving 14 bases between the germline ends. This CDR3 is CASSDGEGPKFF. The CDR3 DNA is TGTGCCAGCAGTGACGGCGAGGGACCAAAGTTCTTC.

The DNA of the CDR3 is TGTGCCAGCCACGGGCATGGGGGGGCTTCGCGCTCCTACAATGAGCAGTTCTTC. Translating it yields CASHGHGGASRSYNEQFF. This rearrangement joins TRBV27 to TRBJ2-1; tentatively, D is TRBD2 (7 bases). The CDR3 has 18 residues. Germline CDR1 MNHEY, CDR2 SMNVEV (reference sequence). Trimming stripped 8 bases from V and 0 bases from J, with 23 bases between.

This clonotype is labeled as large. The junction and the germline gene differ at one end; a read error may be behind it. This chain connects TRBV27 to TRBJ2-3; D is uncertain. CDR1 MNHEY and CDR2 SMNVEV come from the germline V gene (reference sequence). This CDR3 comprises 14 residues. CDR3 residues: CASSLSSTTDTQYF. CDR3 DNA: TGTGCCAGCAGTCTATCTAGTACCACAGATACGCAGTATTTT.

This clonotype was seen a handful of times. This rearrangement joins TRBV10-3 to TRBJ2-1; D gene ambiguous. Trimming removed 0 bases from V and 2 bases from J, with 11 bases in between. CDR1 and CDR2 from the germline V gene are ENHRY and SYGVKD. The CDR3 extends over 16 amino acids. The DNA for the CDR3 is TGTGCCATCAGTGAGTCGACGGCTAACCCCTACAATGAGCAGTTCTTC. Protein product: CAISESTANPYNEQFF.

V is TRBV29-1 and J is TRBJ2-5; D is possibly TRBD2 (5 bases). Trimming shortened V by 1 base and J by 5 bases, and 5 bases separated the two germline ends. The CDR3 contains 11 residues. CDR1 and CDR2 from the germline V gene are SQVTM and ANQGSEA. The CDR3 spells CSVEGGETQYF. In nucleotides, the CDR3 is TGCAGCGTTGAAGGCGGGGAGACCCAGTACTTC.

The genes are TRBV25-1 and TRBJ2-3; 8 nucleotides match TRBD1. Germline CDR1 MGHDK, CDR2 SYGVNS. This CDR3 region has 16 residues. V lost 5 bases to trimming and J lost 4 bases; unmatched junction nucleotides: 11. The CDR3 DNA is TGTGCCAGCAGTTACCAAAGGACAGGGTGTGCAGATACGCAGTATTTT. Translated, it gives CASSYQRTGCADTQYF.

The J gene is TRBJ1-6, the V gene TRBV20-1, with D possibly being TRBD1 (5 bases). CDR1 DFQATT and CDR2 SNEGSKA come from the germline V gene (reference sequence). The germline V and J ends were trimmed by 6 bases and 7 bases, with 13 bases remaining between them. This CDR3 region has 13 residues. CDR3 coding DNA: TGCAGTGCCTCGGGGCCGATGAATTCACCCCTCCACTTT. Protein sequence: CSASGPMNSPLHF.

This clonotype was seen ten or more times. This chain connects TRBV12-3 or TRBV12-4 to TRBJ1-1; a possible D gene is TRBD1 (5 bases). Trimming removed 6 bases from V and 12 bases from J, with 17 bases in between. The CDR3 is made up of 12 amino acids. As DNA, the CDR3 is TGTGCCAGCAGCCTCGACCCTGGGGGTACTTTCTTT. Residues: CASSLDPGGTFF.